The 15 T cell receptor beta chains in this list originate from one sample, sequenced in a study of early stage breast cancer tumors. The repertoire was sequenced with immunoSEQ multiplex PCR; TCRdb's copy has only in-frame clones and lacks some. The repertoire consists of about 58,000 clones, with approximately 80% occurring once and the leading ten covering roughly 3.4%. The sequencing sample was made of blood. All receptors come from a person in their thirties with breast cancer.

A few counts support this clone. This rearrangement joins TRBV19 to TRBJ1-5, with 8 positions matching TRBD1. The trim removed 7 bases at V and 3 bases at J, leaving 5 bases unmatched. Germline CDR1 LNHDA, CDR2 SQIVND (reference sequence). This CDR3 comprises 14 residues. This chain's CDR3 is CASKVQGANQPQHF. The CDR3 nucleotides read TGTGCCAGTAAAGTTCAGGGGGCCAATCAGCCCCAGCATTTT.

The chain is built from TRBV4-2 and TRBJ1-2, with D unclear. Trimming removed 4 bases at V and 8 bases at J, with 17 bases between. Germline loops: CDR1 LGHNA, CDR2 YNFKEQ. The CDR3 has 14 amino acids. CDR3 sequence reads: CASSPTDRIGGYTF. DNA for the CDR3: TGTGCCAGCAGCCCTACAGACCGCATTGGCGGCTACACCTTC.

This clone was seen a few times. V gene TRBV6-4 combines with J gene TRBJ1-2, with 7 bases identical to TRBD1. V dropped 8 bases and J dropped 6; count of bases not matched to a gene: 12. This CDR3 comprises 14 residues. CDR1 and CDR2 from the germline V gene are MRHNA and SNTAGT. CDR3 loop: CASLNWDSPDGYTF. The DNA of the CDR3 is TGTGCCAGCCTGAACTGGGACAGCCCAGATGGCTACACCTTC.

The chain has TRBV11-3 and TRBJ2-2; 8 bases fit TRBD2. The length of the CDR3 is 15 residues. Germline V gene lookup returns CDR1 SGHNT and CDR2 YENEEA. After removal of 3 bases from V and 7 bases from J, the junction contained 7 bases not matched to a gene. As DNA, the CDR3 is TGTGCCAGCAGCTTGACCGGGGGGGCGGTCGGGGAGCTGTTTTTT. It codes for CASSLTGGAVGELFF.

The gene calls are TRBV5-1 and TRBJ2-7, with TRBD1 identical over 10 bases. CDR1 and CDR2 (germline): SGHRS, YFSETQ. After removal of 0 bases from V and 4 bases from J, the junction contained 16 bases not matched to a gene. CDR3 length: 19 residues. The CDR3 nucleotides are TGCGCCAGCAGCTTGGTGGGCAGGGGACAGGGGAATTATGAGTACGAGCAGTACTTC. Its translation is CASSLVGRGQGNYEYEQYF.

This clone was observed a few times. V usage is TRBV9 and J usage is TRBJ2-1; tentatively, D is TRBD1 (5 bases). CDR1 is SGDLS and CDR2 is YYNGEE in the germline V gene. The CDR3 loop spans 15 amino acids. The V end was cut by 0 bases, the J end by 4 bases, with 11 bases between. CDR3 loop: CASSVVGDRYNEQFF. The CDR3 region has the DNA TGTGCCAGCAGCGTAGTAGGGGATCGGTACAATGAGCAGTTCTTC. Full variable domain (outside the CDR3, taken from reference TRBV9 and TRBJ2-1): DSGVTQTPKHLITATGQRVTLRCSPRSGDLSVYWYQQSLDQGLQFLIQYYNGEERAKGNILERFSAQQFPDLHSELNLSSLELGDSALYFCASSVVGDRYNEQFFGPGTRLTVL.

The V call is TRBV19, the J call TRBJ1-2; 9 positions match TRBD1. Trimming took 3 bases from V and 7 from J; bases not matched to a gene: 6. The CDR3 consists of 14 residues. Germline V CDR1 and CDR2: LNHDA, SQIVND (reference sequence). The CDR3 region has the DNA TGTGCCAGTAGTATGAGGGGACAGGGTATTGGCTACACCTTC. Amino acids: CASSMRGQGIGYTF. Full variable domain (remainder filled in from reference TRBV19 and TRBJ1-2): DGGITQSPKYLFRKEGQNVTLSCEQNLNHDAMYWYRQDPGQGLRLIYYSQIVNDFQKGDIAEGYSVSREKKESFPLTVTSAQKNPTAFYLCASSMRGQGIGYTFGSGTRLTVV.

The chain combines TRBV4-1 with TRBJ2-3; D is possibly TRBD2 (5 bases). CDR1 and CDR2 from the germline V gene are MGHRA and YSYEKL. This CDR3 is built from 16 residues. V was shortened by 0 bases and J by 1 base, with 11 bases between the two germline ends. The CDR3 loop is CASSQDNSRGTDTQYF. The CDR3 DNA follows: TGCGCCAGCAGCCAAGATAATTCGAGGGGCACAGATACGCAGTATTTT.

The chain carries TRBV7-9 and TRBJ2-5; D is ambiguous. CDR3 size: 11 residues. Trimming shortened V by 4 bases and J by 1 base, and 1 base separated the two germline ends. Per germline, CDR1 SEHNR and CDR2 FQNEAQ (reference sequence). The DNA for the CDR3 is TGTGCCAGCAGCTCCCAAGAGACCCAGTACTTC. Amino acids: CASSSQETQYF.

The V gene is TRBV7-8, the J gene TRBJ1-3; perhaps TRBD1 as D (5 bases). Trimming took 0 bases from V and 4 from J, leaving 10 bases between them. The CDR3 runs 15 residues. Germline V gene data show CDR1 as SGHVS and CDR2 as FQNEAQ. The CDR3 protein is CASSLAVQGGNTIYF. In DNA form, the CDR3 reads TGTGCCAGCAGCTTAGCCGTGCAGGGCGGAAACACCATATATTTT.

The chain recombines TRBV13 with TRBJ2-6, with D perhaps TRBD2 (5 bases). CDR3 size: 16 residues. Per the germline V gene, CDR1 is PRHDT and CDR2 is FYEKMQ (reference sequence). The V end was cut by 2 bases, the J end by 0 bases, with 8 bases between. The CDR3 DNA follows: TGTGCCAGCAGCTTATTCGGGGTCTCTGGGGCCAACGTCCTGACTTTC. Translated, it gives CASSLFGVSGANVLTF.

V gene TRBV5-1 combines with J gene TRBJ2-7, with a possible D match to TRBD2 (6 bases). V was pared by 0 bases and J by 0 bases, with 7 bases between. CDR1 is SGHRS and CDR2 is YFSETQ in the germline V gene. This CDR3 has 14 amino acids. CDR3 sequence (DNA): TGCGCCAGCAGCTTGGGGGGACTCTCCTACGAGCAGTACTTC. Amino acids: CASSLGGLSYEQYF.

The chain uses TRBV7-3 and TRBJ1-2, with D unresolved. CDR3 length: 13 amino acids. Trimming shortened V by 5 bases and J by 3 bases, and 10 bases separated the two germline ends. Germline assignment: CDR1 SGHTA and CDR2 FQGTGA. This CDR3 reads CASSPDKDYGYTF. For the CDR3, the DNA is TGTGCCAGCAGCCCCGATAAGGACTATGGCTACACCTTC.

This chain links TRBV7-2 with TRBJ1-4; no definite D call. Between the trimmed V and J ends, which lost 4 bases and 3 bases, there was a span of 9 bases. This CDR3 is built from 14 residues. Germline V gene sequence: CDR1 SGHTA, CDR2 FQGNSA. Here the CDR3 reads CASSWTASNEKLFF. CDR3 nucleotide sequence: TGTGCCAGCAGCTGGACGGCCTCTAATGAAAAACTGTTTTTT.

This clone was recorded once. The rearrangement uses TRBV5-5 and TRBJ1-1, with D perhaps TRBD1 (5 bases). The CDR3 consists of 14 residues. The germline V and J ends were trimmed by 4 bases and 7 bases, with 17 bases remaining between them. Germline CDR1 SGHKS, CDR2 YYEKEE (reference sequence). The CDR3 loop reads CASSLDPGGGEAFF. CDR3 nucleotide sequence: TGTGCCAGCAGCCTCGACCCGGGGGGTGGTGAAGCTTTCTTT.